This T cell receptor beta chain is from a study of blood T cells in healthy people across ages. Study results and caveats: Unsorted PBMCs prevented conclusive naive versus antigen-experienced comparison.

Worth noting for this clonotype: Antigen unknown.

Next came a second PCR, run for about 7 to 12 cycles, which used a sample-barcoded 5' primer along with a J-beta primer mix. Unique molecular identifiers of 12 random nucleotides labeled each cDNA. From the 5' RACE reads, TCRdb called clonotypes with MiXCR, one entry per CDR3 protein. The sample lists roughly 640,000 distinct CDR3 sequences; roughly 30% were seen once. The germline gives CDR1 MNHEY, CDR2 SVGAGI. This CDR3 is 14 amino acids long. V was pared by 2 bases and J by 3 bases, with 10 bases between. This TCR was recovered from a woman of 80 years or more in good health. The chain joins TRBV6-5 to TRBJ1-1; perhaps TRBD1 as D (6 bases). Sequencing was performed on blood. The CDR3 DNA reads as TGTGCCAGCAGTTACACAGGGCAGGACACTGAAGCTTTCTTT. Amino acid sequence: CASSYTGQDTEAFF.